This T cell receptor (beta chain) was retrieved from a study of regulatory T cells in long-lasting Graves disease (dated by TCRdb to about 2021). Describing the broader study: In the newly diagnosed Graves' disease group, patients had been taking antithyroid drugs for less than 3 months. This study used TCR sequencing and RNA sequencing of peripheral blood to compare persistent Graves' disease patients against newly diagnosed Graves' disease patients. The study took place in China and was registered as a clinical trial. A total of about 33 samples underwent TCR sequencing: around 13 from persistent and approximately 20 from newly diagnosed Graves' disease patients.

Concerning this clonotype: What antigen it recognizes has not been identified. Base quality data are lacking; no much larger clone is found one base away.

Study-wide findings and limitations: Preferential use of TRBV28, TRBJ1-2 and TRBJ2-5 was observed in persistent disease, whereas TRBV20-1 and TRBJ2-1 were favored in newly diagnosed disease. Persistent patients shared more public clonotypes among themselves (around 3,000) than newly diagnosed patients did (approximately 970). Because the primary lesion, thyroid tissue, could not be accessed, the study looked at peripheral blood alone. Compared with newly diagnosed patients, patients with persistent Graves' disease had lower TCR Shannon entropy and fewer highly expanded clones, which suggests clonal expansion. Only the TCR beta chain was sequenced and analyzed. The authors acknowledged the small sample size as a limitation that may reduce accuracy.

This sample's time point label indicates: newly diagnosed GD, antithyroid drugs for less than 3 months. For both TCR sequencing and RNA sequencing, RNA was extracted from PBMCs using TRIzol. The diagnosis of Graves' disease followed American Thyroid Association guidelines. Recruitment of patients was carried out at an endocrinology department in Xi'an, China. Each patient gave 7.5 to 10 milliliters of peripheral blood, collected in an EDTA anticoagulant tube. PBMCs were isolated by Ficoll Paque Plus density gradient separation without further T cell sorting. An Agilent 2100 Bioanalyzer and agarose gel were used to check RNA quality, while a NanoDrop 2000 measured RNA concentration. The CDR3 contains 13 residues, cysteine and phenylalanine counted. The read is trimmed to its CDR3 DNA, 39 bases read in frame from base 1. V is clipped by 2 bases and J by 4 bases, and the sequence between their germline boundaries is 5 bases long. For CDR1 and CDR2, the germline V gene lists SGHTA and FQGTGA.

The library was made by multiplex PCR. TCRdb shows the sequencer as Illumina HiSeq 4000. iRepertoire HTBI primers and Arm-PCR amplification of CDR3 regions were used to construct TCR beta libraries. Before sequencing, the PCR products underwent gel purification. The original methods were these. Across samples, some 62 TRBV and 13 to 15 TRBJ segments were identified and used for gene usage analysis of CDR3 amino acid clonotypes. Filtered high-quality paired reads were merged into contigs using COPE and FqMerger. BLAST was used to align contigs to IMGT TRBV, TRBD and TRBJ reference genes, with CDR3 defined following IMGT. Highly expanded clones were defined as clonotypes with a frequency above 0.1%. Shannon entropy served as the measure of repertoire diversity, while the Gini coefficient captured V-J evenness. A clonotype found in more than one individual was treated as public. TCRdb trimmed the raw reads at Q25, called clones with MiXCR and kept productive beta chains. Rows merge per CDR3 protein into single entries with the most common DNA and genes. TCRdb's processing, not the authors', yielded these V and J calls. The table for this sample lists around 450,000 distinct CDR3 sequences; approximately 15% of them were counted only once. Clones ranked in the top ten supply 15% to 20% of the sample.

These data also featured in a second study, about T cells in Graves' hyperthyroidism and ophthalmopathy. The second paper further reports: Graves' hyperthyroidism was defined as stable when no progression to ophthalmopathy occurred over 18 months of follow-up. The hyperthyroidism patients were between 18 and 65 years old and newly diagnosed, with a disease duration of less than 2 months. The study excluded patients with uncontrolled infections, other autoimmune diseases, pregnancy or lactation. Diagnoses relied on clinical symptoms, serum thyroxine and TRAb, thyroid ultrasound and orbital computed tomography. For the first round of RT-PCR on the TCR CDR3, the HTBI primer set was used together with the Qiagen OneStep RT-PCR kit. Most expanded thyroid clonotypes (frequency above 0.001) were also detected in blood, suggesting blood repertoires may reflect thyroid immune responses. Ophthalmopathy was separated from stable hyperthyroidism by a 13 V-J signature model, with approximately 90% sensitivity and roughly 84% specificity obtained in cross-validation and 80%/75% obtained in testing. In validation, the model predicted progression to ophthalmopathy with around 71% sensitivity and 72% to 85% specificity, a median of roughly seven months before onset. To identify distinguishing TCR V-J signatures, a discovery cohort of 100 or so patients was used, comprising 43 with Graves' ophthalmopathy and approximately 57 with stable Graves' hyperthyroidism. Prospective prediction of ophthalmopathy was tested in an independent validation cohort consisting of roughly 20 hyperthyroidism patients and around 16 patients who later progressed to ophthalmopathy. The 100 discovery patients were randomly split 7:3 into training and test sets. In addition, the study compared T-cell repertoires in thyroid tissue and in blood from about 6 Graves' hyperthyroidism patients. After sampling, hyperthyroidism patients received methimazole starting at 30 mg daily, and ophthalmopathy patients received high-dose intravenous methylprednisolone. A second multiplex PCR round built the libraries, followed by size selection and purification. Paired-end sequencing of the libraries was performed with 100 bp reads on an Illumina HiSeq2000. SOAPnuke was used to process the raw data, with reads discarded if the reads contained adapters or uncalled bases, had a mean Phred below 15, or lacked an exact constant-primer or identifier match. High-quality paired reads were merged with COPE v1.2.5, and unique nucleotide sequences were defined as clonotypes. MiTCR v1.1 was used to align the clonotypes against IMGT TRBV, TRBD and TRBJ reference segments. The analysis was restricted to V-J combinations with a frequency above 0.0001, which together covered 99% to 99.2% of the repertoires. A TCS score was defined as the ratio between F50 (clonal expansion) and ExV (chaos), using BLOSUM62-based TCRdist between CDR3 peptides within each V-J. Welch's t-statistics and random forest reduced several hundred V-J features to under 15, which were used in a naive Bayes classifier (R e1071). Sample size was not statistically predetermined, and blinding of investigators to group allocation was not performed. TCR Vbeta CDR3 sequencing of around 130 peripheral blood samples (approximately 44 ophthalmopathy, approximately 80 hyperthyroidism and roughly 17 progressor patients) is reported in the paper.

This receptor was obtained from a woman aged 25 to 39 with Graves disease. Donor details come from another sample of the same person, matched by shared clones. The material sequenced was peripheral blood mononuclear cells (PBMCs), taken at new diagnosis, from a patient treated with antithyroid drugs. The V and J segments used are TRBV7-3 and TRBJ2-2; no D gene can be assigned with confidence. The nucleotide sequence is TGTGCCAGCAGCTTAGCAAGCACCGGGGAGCTGTTTTTT. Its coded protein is CASSLASTGELFF.